This TCR beta chain is from a study of T cell responses to AZD1222 COVID-19 vaccine. Germline CDR1 reads MNHEY; CDR2 reads SVGAGI. The junction had 3 bases not matched to a gene; V was cut back by 6 bases and J by 5 bases. CDR3 length equals 13 residues. Profiling relied on immunoSEQ multiplex PCR, and the TCRdb table lists in-frame clones only, not all of them. The sample contains around 100,000 clones, 88% of which appear only once. The receptor comes from an adult in good health. The genes are TRBV6-5 and TRBJ2-1; 8 bases fit TRBD1. The sequencing here drew on peripheral blood, taken on day 0 of AZD1222 vaccination. The CDR3 region has the DNA TGTGCCAGCAGAAAGACAGGGGACAATGAGCAGTTCTTC. Amino acids: CASRKTGDNEQFF.